The rows below give T cell receptor beta chains drawn from one sample of a study of T cells in Graves' hyperthyroidism and ophthalmopathy. One entry per CDR3 protein, called by TCRdb with MiXCR from the multiplex PCR reads. The data contain some 720,000 distinct CDR3 sequences, roughly 15% of them singletons. The sequencing input was blood. These receptors came from a man in his late teens or twenties with Graves' hyperthyroidism. The CDR3 runs from the conserved cysteine through the conserved F or W. Expanded clones get a size class; other rows say once, few or many, or leave the size out.

v_call,clone_size,cdr3_aa
TRBV28,many,CASSPPPREGLHEQYF
TRBV30,many,CAWSVGPMNTGELFF
TRBV5-1,.,CASSFAGLGPYEQYF
TRBV18,many,CASSRLDRQETQYF
TRBV12-3/TRBV12-4,.,CASSLDRGGADTQYF
TRBV12-3/TRBV12-4,many,CASRPGATAEQYF
TRBV11-2,few,CASSLEPAYNEQFF
TRBV12-3/TRBV12-4,many,CASRDSGPSYEQYF
TRBV28,.,CASTNPGGQPQHF
TRBV7-7,many,CASRRSRDSSYEQYF
TRBV5-1,many,CASSSSKGMNTEAFF
TRBV20-1,.,CTAPGPYQDEQFF
TRBV6-5,.,CASSSLPLGGAQYF
TRBV9,many,CASSVLGNNEQFF
TRBV18,.,CASSPLRVVTYEQYF
TRBV3-1,many,CASSAASAGQHEQYF
TRBV7-3,few,CASSYSGQRTDTQYF
TRBV9,.,CASSVLGGKETQYF
TRBV14,few,CASRGGREDNEQFF
TRBV2,many,CASSGGPGYGYTF
TRBV14,.,CASSQRAGGGTDTQYF
TRBV5-5,once,CASSPPRAPGYTF